This T cell receptor beta chain was recovered during a study of early T cells in non-severe SARS-CoV-2 infection. Study context: Sequenced bulk RNA came from whole blood that was unsorted, and chains were unpaired. Study observations and caveats: Missing private and CD4 specificities, VDJdb matching favored anti-spike CD8 responses.

This clonotype occurred many times. Its antigen remains unidentified. CDR1 and CDR2 (germline): MNHNS, SASEGT. Between the trimmed V and J ends, which lost 7 bases and 7 bases, there was a span of 16 bases. The length of the CDR3 is 14 residues. Tagging with unique molecular identifiers was applied to individual cDNA molecules. MiXCR was run by TCRdb on the 5' RACE reads, yielding one entry per CDR3 protein. The sample yields tens of thousands of distinct CDR3 sequences, 10% to 15% seen once. Specimen: whole blood. The TCR comes from an adult who was a healthcare worker with PCR-confirmed SARS-CoV-2 infection or an uninfected control (not recorded which). The V and J genes are TRBV6-1 and TRBJ2-2; D could derive from TRBD1 or TRBD2 (5 bases each). For the CDR3, the DNA is TGTGCCAGCACCCGGGACGTCTGGGGCGGGGAGCTGTTTTTT. Protein: CASTRDVWGGELFF.